The TCR beta chain under discussion was sequenced for a study of CD8 T cells in ankylosing spondylitis. Study-level findings and limits: Blood from ankylosing spondylitis patients appeared to carry a characteristic roughly 8-variant TCR beta motif.

In its sample, this clonotype was seen a few times. Its antigen is undetermined. The CDR3 contains 18 residues. Germline CDR1 MNHNS, CDR2 SASEGT. The trim removed 6 bases at V and 2 bases at J, leaving 16 bases unmatched. Each CDR3 protein is one row after TCRdb ran MiXCR on the 5' RACE reads. The sample has some 840,000 distinct CDR3 sequences, 12% seen once. The sample taken for sequencing was blood, either unsorted or a sorted T cell fraction (not recorded which). The receptor's source is a male donor with ankylosing spondylitis. The chain recombines TRBV6-1 with TRBJ2-3; 8 bases are shared with TRBD2. The CDR3 coding sequence is TGTGCCAGCAGACCCCCCTTGGCGGGAGGTTCTCACACAGATACGCAGTATTTT. Protein product: CASRPPLAGGSHTDTQYF.